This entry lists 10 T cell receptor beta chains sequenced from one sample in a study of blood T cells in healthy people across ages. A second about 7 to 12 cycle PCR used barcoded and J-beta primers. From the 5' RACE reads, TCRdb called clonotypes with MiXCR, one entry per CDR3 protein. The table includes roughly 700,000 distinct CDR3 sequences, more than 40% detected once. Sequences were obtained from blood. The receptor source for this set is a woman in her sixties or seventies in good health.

This chain's CDR3 is CATEAPASWGEQYF. The CDR3 nucleotides are TGTGCCACCGAAGCACCAGCGAGCTGGGGTGAGCAGTACTTC. The rearrangement links TRBV24-1 to TRBJ2-5; D gene ambiguous. Germline V gives CDR1 KGHDR, CDR2 SFDVKD. Trimming pared 9 bases from V and 11 bases from J, leaving 24 bases between. The CDR3 consists of 14 residues.

CDR3 nucleotides: TGTGCCAGCAGCCAAGTAACGGGGTCTCCAGGCAGTGAGCAGTTCTTC. Translation: CASSQVTGSPGSEQFF. This rearrangement joins TRBV3-1 to TRBJ2-1; perhaps TRBD2 as D (5 bases). The CDR3 is 16 amino acids. V dropped 1 base and J dropped 9 bases, with 19 bases sitting between them. The germline V gene encodes CDR1 LGHDT and CDR2 YNNKEL (reference sequence).

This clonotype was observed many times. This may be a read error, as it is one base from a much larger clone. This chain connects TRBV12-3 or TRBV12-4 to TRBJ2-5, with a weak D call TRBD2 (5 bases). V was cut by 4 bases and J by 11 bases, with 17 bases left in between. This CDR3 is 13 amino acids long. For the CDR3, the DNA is TGTGCCAGCAGTTGCGGGCCCCTAAATGAGCAGTACTTC. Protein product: CASSCGPLNEQYF.

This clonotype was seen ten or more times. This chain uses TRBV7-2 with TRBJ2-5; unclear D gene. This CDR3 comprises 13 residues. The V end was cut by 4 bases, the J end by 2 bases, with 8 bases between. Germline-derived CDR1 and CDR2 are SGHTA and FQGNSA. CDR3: CASSYRVQETQYF. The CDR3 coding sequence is TGTGCCAGCAGCTACAGAGTTCAAGAGACCCAGTACTTC.

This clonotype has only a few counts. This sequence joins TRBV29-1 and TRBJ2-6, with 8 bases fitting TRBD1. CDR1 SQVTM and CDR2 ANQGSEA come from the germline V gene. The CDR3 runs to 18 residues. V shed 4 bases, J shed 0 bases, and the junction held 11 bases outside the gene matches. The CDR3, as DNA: TGCAGCGTTGGAAACAGGGGGAAAGGCCACTCTGGGGCCAACGTCCTGACTTTC. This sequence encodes CSVGNRGKGHSGANVLTF.

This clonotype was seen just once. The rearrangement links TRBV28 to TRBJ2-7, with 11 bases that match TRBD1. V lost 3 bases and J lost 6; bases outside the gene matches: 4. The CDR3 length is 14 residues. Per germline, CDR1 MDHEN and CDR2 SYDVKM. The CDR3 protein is CASSFRTGGLEQYF. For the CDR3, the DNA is TGTGCCAGCAGTTTCCGGACAGGGGGCCTCGAGCAGTACTTC.

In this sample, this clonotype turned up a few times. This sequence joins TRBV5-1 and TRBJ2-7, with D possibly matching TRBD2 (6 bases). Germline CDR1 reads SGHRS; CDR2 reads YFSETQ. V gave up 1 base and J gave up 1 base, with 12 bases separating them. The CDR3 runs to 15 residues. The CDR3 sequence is CASSLMGGESYEQYF. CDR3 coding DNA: TGCGCCAGCAGCTTGATGGGCGGGGAATCCTACGAGCAGTACTTC.

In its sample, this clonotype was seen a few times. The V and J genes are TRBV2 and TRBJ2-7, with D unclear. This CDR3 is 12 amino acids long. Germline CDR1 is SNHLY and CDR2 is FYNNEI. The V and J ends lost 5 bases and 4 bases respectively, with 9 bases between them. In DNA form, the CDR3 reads TGTGCCAGCAGTCTCCCCAAATACGAGCAGTACTTC. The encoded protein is CASSLPKYEQYF.

In nucleotides, the CDR3 is TGTGCCAGCAGCGTAGGGGGCAGCGACCACTACGAGCAGTACTTC. Protein: CASSVGGSDHYEQYF. The genes are TRBV9 and TRBJ2-7, with D possibly TRBD1 on 5 matching bases. Germline CDR1 is SGDLS and CDR2 is YYNGEE. The CDR3 runs to 15 residues. The V end lost 0 bases, the J end lost 3 bases, and 13 bases lay between the germline ends.

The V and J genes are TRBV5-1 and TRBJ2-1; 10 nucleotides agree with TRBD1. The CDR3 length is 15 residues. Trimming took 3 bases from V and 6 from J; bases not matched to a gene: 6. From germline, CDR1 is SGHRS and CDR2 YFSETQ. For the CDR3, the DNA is TGCGCCAGCAGCTCGGGACAGGGGTATTTCAATGAGCAGTTCTTC. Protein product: CASSSGQGYFNEQFF.